Each of the 2 T cell receptor beta chains below was sequenced from the same sample in a study of post-analysis software for immune sequencing data. Study findings and constraints: Relative to controls, patients had about five TRBV segments at higher frequency, with TRBV5-6, TRBV5-1 and TRBV20-1 among these.

The authors incorporated unique molecular identifiers into the TCR beta cDNA libraries. TCRdb used MiXCR to reprocess the PCR reads, holding one entry per CDR3 protein. This sample has 800,000 to 950,000 distinct CDR3 sequences, with approximately 50% found just once. No antigen is known for these receptors. Material for sequencing was blood. These receptors came from a girl aged 5-17 years with multiple sclerosis.

The chain uses TRBV6-5 and TRBJ2-7, with TRBD1 identical over 10 bases. CDR1 and CDR2 (germline): MNHEY, SVGAGI. V was clipped by 2 bases and J by 7 bases; unmatched bases: 8. The CDR3 length is 15 residues. In DNA form, the CDR3 reads TGTGCCAGCAGTTACGTGGGGACAGGGGTAGTTGAGCAGTACTTC. This gives the protein CASSYVGTGVVEQYF.

V usage is TRBV12-3 or TRBV12-4 and J usage is TRBJ2-5, with 8 nucleotides matching TRBD2. V shed 5 bases, J shed 2 bases, and the junction held 7 bases outside the gene matches. CDR3 length equals 15 residues. For the CDR3, the DNA is TGTGCCAGCAGTATTGGACTAGCCTCACAAGAGACCCAGTACTTC. Translation: CASSIGLASQETQYF.